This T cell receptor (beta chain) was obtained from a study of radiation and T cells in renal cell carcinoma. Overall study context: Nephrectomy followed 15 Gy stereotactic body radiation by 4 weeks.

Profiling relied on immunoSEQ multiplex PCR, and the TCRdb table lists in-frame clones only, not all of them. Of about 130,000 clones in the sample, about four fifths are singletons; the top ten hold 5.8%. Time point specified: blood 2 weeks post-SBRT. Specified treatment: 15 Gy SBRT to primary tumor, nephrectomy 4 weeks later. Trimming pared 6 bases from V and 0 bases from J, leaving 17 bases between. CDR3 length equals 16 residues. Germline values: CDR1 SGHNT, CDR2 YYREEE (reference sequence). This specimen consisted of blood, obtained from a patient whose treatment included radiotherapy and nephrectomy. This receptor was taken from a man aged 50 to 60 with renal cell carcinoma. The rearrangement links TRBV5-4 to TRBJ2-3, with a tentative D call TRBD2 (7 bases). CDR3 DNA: TGTGCCAGCACCAAAGGGGGACTACTTAGCACAGATACGCAGTATTTT. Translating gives CASTKGGLLSTDTQYF.